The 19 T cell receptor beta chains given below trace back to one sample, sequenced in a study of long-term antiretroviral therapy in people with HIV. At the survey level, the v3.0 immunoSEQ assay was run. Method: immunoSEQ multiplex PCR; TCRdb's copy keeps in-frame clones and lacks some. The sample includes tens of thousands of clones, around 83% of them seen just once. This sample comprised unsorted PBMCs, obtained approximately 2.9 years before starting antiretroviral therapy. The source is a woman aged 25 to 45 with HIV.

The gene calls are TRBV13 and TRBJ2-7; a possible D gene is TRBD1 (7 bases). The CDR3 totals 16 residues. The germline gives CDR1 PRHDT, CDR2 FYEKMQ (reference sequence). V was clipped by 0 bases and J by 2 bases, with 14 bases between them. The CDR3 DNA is TGTGCCAGCAGCTTAGGCCGGGGGACAGCTGCCTACGAGCAGTACGTC. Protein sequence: CASSLGRGTAAYEQYV.

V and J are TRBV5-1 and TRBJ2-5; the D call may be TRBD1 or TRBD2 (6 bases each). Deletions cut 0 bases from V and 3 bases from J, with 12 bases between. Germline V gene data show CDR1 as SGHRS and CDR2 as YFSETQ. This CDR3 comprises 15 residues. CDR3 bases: TGCGCCAGCAGCTTGGCCCCGGGGGCCGAAGAGACCCAGTACTTC. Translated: CASSLAPGAEETQYF.

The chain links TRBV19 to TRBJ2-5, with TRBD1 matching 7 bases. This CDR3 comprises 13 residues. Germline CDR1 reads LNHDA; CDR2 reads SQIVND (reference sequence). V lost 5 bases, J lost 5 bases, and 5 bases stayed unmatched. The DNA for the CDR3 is TGTGCCAGTAGTTCGACAGGGTATGAGACCCAGTACTTC. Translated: CASSSTGYETQYF.

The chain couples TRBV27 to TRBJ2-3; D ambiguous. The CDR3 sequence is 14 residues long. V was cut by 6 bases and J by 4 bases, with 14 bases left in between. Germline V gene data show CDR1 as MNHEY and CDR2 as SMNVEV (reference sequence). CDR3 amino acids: CASSLLATSDTQYF. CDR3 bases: TGTGCCAGCAGCCTCTTGGCTACGTCAGATACGCAGTATTTT.

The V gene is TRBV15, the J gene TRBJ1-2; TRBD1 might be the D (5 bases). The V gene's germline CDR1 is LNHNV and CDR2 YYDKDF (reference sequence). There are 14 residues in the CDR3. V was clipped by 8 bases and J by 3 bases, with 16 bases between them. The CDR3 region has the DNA TGTGCCACCTCACGGGGGGAGGCGGACTATGGCTACACCTTC. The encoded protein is CATSRGEADYGYTF. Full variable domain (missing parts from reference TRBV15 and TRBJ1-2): DAMVIQNPRYQVTQFGKPVTLSCSQTLNHNVMYWYQQKSSQAPKLLFHYYDKDFNNEADTPDNFQSRRPNTSFCFLDIRSPGLGDTAMYLCATSRGEADYGYTFGSGTRLTVV.

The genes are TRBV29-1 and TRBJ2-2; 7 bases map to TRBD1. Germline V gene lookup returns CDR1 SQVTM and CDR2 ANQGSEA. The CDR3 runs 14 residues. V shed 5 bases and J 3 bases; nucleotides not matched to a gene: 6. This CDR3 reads CSVRQGVDTGELFF. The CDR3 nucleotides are TGCAGCGTTCGACAGGGAGTGGACACCGGGGAGCTGTTTTTT.

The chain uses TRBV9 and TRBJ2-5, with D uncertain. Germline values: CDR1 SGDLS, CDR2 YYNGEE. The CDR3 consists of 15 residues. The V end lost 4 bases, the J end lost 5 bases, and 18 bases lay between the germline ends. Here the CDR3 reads CASSPTSLGWETQYF. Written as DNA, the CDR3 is TGTGCCAGCAGCCCCACATCATTGGGCTGGGAGACCCAGTACTTC.

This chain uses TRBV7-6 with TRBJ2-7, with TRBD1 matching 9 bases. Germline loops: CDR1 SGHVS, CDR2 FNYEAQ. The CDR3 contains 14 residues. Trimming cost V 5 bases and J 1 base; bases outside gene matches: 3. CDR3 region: CASSPDRGSYEQYV. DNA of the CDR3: TGTGCCAGCAGCCCGGACAGGGGATCCTACGAGCAGTACGTC.

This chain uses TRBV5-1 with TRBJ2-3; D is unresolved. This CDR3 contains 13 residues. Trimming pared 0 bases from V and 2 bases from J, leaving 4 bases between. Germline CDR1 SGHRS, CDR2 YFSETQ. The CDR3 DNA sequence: TGCGCCAGCAGCTTGGACATCACAGATACGCAGTATTTT. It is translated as CASSLDITDTQYF.

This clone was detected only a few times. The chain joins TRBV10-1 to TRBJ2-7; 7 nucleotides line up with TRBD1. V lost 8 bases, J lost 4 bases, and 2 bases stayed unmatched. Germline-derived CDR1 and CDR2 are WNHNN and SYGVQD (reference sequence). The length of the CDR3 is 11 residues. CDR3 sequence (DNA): TGCGCCAGCGGGGGACAGTACGAGCAGTACGTC. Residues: CASGGQYEQYV.

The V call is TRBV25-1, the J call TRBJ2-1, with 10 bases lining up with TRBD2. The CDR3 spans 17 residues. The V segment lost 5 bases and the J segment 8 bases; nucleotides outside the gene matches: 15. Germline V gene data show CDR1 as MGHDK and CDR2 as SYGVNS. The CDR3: CASSRSSGGHPYDEQFF. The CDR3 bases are TGTGCCAGCAGTAGGTCTAGCGGGGGACACCCGTACGATGAGCAGTTCTTC.

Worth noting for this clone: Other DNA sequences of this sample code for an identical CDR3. The CDR3 DNA reads as TGTGCCAGCAGTTTAATCAGGAATACTGAAGCTTTCTTT. This encodes CASSLIRNTEAFF. The chain couples TRBV27 to TRBJ1-1; D gene ambiguous. The CDR3 is 13 amino acids. CDR1 and CDR2 (germline): MNHEY, SMNVEV (reference sequence). V dropped 2 bases and J dropped 5 bases, with 9 bases sitting between them.

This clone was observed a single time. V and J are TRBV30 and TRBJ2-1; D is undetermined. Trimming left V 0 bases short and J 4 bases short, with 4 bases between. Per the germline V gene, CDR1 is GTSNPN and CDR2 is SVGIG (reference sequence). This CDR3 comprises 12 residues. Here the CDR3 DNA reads TGTGCCTGGAGTGTAACGTACAATGAGCAGTTCTTC. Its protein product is CAWSVTYNEQFF.

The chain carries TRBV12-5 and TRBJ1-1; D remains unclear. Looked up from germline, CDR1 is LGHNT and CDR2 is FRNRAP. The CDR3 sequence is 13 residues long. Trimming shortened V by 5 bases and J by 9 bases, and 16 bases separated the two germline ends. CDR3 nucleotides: TGTGCTAGTGGTGCCCTACAAGGCGACAAAGCTTTCTTT. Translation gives CASGALQGDKAFF.

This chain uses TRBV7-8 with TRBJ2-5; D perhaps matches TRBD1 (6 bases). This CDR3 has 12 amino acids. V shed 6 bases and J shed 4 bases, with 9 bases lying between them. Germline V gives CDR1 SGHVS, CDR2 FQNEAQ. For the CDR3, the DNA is TGTGCCAGCAGTAAAGGGGGAGAGACCCAGTACTTC. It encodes CASSKGGETQYF.

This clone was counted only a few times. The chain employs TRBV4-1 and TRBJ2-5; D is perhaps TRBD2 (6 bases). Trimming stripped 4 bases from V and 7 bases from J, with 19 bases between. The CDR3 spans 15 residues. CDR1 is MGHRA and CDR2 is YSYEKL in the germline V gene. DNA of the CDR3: TGCGCCAGCAGCCCGAATACCAAAGGGAGGCGGACCCAGTACTTC. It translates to CASSPNTKGRRTQYF.

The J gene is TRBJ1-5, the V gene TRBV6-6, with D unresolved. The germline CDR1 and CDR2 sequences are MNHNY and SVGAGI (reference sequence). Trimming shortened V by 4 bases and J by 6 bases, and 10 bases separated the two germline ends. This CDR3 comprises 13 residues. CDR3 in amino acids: CASSLELGQPQHF. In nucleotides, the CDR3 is TGTGCCAGCAGTTTGGAGTTGGGTCAGCCCCAGCATTTT.

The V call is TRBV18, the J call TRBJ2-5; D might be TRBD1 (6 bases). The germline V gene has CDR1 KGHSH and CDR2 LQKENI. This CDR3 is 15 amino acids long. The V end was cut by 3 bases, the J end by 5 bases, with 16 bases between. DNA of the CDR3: TGTGCCAGCTCACCCAGGGGTACGCAGTATGAGACCCAGTACTTC. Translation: CASSPRGTQYETQYF.

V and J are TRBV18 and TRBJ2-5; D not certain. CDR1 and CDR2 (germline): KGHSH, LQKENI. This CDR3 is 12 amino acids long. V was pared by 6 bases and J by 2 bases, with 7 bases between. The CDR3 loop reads CASSSLQETQYF. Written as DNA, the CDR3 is TGTGCCAGCTCTTCGCTACAAGAGACCCAGTACTTC.